This TCR beta chain was identified in a study of CD8 T cells in ankylosing spondylitis (TCRdb year 2017). General notes on the study: The study set out to find disease-linked TCR variants by profiling T cell receptor beta repertoires in ankylosing spondylitis patients and healthy donors. Peripheral blood samples were taken, and synovial fluid was additionally collected from ankylosing spondylitis patients. The full study cohort was made up of about 25 ankylosing spondylitis patients and about a hundred healthy donors. Beyond this particular receptor, the publication reports: The disease-linked clones showed a CD8+ phenotype and occurred at relatively low frequencies in peripheral blood. Some motif variants had previously been reported in the synovial fluid and blood of reactive arthritis patients, which suggests shared mechanisms of disease initiation. According to the report, matched synovial fluid samples from ankylosing spondylitis patients were significantly enriched for the disease-linked clones. Blood from ankylosing spondylitis patients appeared to be characterized by a TCR beta motif composed of eight highly homologous amino acid variants.

Cut back by 6 bases and 5 bases, the V and J ends lie 11 bases apart. The CDR3, from cysteine to phenylalanine, totals 13 residues. Just the 39-base CDR3 DNA is kept, in frame starting at base 1. For CDR1 and CDR2, the germline V gene lists MNHEY and SVGEGT. Sequencing took place on an Illumina HiSeq 2500. TCR beta libraries were prepared by quantitative 5'-RACE with molecular barcodes. Under the source paper's analysis protocol: A new computational method based on a probabilistic model of VDJ rearrangement was used to identify disease-linked TCR variants. TCRdb cleaned the public reads at Q25 with fastp, built clones with MiXCR and kept in-frame beta chains. Identical CDR3 protein sequences are pooled into one entry, listed with their most common genes and DNA. The V and J calls follow TCRdb's processing rather than the paper's. This sample gives 500,000 to 550,000 distinct CDR3 sequences in total; about 12% of them show up just once. In total, the top ten clones hold nearly 7% of the sample.

This clonotype came up a few times. Its cognate antigen has yet to be identified. Base qualities are not provided; no much larger clone lies one nucleotide away. This sequence uses TRBV6-2 or TRBV6-3 and TRBJ1-5, and the D gene may be TRBD1, 5 bases matching. Sequencing was performed on blood, either unsorted or a sorted T cell fraction (not recorded which). The TCR was taken from a male donor with ankylosing spondylitis. This receptor has the CDR3 CASSEGFHQPQHF. The DNA sequence is as follows: TGTGCCAGCAGCGAGGGGTTCCATCAGCCCCAGCATTTT.